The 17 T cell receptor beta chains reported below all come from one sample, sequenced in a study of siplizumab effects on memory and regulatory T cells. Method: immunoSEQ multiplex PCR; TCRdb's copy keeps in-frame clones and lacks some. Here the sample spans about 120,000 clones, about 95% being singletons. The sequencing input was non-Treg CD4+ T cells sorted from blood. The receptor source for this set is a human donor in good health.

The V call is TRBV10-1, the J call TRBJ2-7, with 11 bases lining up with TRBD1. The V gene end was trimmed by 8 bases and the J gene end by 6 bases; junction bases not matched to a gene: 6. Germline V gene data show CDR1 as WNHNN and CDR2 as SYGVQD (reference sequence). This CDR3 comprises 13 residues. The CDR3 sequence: CASSWGTGGEQYF. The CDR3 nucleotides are TGCGCCAGCTCCTGGGGGACAGGGGGCGAGCAGTACTTC.

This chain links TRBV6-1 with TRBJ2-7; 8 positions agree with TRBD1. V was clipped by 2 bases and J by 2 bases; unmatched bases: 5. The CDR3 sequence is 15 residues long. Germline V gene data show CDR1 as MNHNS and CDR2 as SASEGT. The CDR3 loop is CASSETGQGPYEQYF. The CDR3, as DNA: TGTGCCAGCAGTGAAACAGGACAGGGTCCCTACGAGCAGTACTTC.

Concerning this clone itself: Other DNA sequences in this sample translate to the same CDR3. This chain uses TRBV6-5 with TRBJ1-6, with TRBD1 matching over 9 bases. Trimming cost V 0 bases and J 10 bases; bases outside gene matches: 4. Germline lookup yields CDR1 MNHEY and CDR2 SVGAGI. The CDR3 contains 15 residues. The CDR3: CASSYSRTGDSPLHF. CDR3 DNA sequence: TGTGCCAGCAGTTACTCTCGGACAGGGGACTCACCCCTCCACTTT.

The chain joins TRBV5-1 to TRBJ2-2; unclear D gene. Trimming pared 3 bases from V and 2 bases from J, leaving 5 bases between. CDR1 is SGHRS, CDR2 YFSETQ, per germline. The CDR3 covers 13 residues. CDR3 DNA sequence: TGCGCCAGCAGCTCCCTAAACACCGGGGAGCTGTTTTTT. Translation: CASSSLNTGELFF.

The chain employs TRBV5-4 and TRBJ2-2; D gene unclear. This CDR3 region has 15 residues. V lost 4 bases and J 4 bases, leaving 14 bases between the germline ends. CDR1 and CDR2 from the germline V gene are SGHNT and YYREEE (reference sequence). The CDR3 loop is CASSEARVTTGELFF. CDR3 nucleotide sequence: TGTGCCAGCAGCGAGGCCCGGGTAACCACCGGGGAGCTGTTTTTT.

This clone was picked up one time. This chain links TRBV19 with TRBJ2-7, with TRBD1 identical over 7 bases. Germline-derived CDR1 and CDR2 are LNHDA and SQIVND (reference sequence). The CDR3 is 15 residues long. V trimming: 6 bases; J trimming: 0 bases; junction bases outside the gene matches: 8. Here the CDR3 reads CASSIGTEGSYEQYF. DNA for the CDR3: TGTGCCAGTAGCATCGGGACAGAAGGCTCCTACGAGCAGTACTTC. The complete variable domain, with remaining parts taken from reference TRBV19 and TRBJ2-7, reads DGGITQSPKYLFRKEGQNVTLSCEQNLNHDAMYWYRQDPGQGLRLIYYSQIVNDFQKGDIAEGYSVSREKKESFPLTVTSAQKNPTAFYLCASSIGTEGSYEQYFGPGTRLTVT.

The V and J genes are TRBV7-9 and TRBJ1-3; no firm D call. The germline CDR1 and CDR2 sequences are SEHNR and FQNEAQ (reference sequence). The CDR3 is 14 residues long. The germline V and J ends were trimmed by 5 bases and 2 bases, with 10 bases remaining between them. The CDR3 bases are TGTGCCAGCAGCATAGACCAGGCTGGAAACACCATATATTTT. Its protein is CASSIDQAGNTIYF.

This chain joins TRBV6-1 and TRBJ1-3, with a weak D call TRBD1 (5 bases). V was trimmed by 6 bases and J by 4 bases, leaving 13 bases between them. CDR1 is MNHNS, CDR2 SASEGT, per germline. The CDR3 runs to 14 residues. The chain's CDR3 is CASRADTFGNTIYF. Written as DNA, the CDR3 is TGTGCCAGCAGGGCGGACACCTTCGGAAACACCATATATTTT.

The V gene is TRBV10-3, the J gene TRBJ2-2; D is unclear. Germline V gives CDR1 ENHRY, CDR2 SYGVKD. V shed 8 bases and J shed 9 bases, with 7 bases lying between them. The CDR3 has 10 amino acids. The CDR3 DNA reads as TGTGCCATCTGGGATCGGGAGCTGTTTTTT. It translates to CAIWDRELFF.

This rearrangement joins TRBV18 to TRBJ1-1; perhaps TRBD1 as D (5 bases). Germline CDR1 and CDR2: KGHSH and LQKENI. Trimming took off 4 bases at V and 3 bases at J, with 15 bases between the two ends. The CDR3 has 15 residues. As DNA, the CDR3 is TGTGCCAGCTCACAAATGCAGGGTTGGGACACTGAAGCTTTCTTT. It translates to CASSQMQGWDTEAFF.

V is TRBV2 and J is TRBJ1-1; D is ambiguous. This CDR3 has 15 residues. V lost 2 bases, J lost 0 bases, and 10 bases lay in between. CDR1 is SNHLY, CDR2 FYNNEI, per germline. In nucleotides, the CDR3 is TGTGCCAGCAGTGAACCATCCGGCATGAACACTGAAGCTTTCTTT. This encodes CASSEPSGMNTEAFF.

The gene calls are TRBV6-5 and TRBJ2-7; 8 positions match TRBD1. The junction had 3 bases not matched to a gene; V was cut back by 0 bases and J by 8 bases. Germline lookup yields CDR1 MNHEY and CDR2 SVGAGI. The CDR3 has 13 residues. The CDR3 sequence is CASSYSRTGKQYF. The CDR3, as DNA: TGTGCCAGCAGTTACTCCAGGACAGGGAAGCAGTACTTC.

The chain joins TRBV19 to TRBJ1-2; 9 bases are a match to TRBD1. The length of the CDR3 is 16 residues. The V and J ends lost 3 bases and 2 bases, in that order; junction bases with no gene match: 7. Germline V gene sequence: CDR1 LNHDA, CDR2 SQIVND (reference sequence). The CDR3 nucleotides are TGTGCCAGTAGTATCGGAGACAGGGGGTACAACTATGGCTACACCTTC. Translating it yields CASSIGDRGYNYGYTF.

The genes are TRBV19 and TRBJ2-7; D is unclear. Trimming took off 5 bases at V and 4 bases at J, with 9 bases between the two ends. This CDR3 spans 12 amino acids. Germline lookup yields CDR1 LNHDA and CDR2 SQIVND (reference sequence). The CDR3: CASSAGRYEQYF. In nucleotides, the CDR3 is TGTGCCAGTAGTGCAGGACGTTACGAGCAGTACTTC.

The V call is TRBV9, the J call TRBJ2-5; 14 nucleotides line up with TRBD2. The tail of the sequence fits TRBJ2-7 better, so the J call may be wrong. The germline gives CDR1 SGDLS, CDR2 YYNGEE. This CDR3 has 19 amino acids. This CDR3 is CASSVEGLAGVGNNYEQYF. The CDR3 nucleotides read TGTGCCAGCAGCGTAGAGGGACTAGCGGGAGTAGGGAATAACTACGAGCAGTACTTC.

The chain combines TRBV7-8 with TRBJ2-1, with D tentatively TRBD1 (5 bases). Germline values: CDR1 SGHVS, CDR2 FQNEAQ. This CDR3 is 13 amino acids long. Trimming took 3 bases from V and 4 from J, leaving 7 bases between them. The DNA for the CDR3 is TGTGCCAGCAGCTTGACAGAATACAATGAGCAGTTCTTC. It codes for CASSLTEYNEQFF.

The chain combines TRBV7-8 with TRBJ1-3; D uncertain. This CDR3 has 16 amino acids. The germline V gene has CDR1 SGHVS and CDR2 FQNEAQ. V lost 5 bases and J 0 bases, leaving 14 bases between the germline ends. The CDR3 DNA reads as TGTGCCAGCAGCCCCAGTCCACAGCTCTCTGGAAACACCATATATTTT. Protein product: CASSPSPQLSGNTIYF.